This passage covers 15 T cell receptor beta chains from one sample sequenced in a study of shared clonotypes between healthy human individuals. Here immunoSEQ multiplex PCR was the method, and the copy in TCRdb shows in-frame clones only, minus some. Counted here are about 2.1 million clones, just over 90% occurring once; the ten biggest clones make up about 1.7%. Positively selected for CCR7, the CD45RO-negative cells used as naive CD8 cells excluded terminally differentiated effector memory CD45RA+ cells. Sequencing was performed on naive CD8+ T cells from PBMCs. The receptors stem from a man aged 18-30 years in good health. Some clones in this sample may be carry-over from other donors' samples.

The table lists this clone with a few counts. The rearrangement links TRBV4-1 to TRBJ1-5, with D uncertain. The germline V and J ends were trimmed by 0 bases and 4 bases, with 10 bases remaining between them. The CDR3 runs to 15 residues. Germline assignment: CDR1 MGHRA and CDR2 YSYEKL. The CDR3 loop is CASSQEGYENQPQHF. CDR3 in DNA: TGCGCCAGCAGCCAAGAAGGATACGAGAATCAGCCCCAGCATTTT.

This sequence joins TRBV6-5 and TRBJ1-1; D ambiguous. Germline V CDR1 and CDR2: MNHEY, SVGAGI. V lost 5 bases, J lost 8 bases, and 15 bases lay in between. The CDR3 is 13 residues long. The CDR3 here is CASSRAFVPEAFF. The CDR3 DNA reads TGTGCCAGCAGTCGGGCGTTCGTCCCCGAAGCTTTCTTT.

This chain connects TRBV11-2 to TRBJ2-1, with 7 bases fitting TRBD1. Germline CDR1 is SGHAT and CDR2 is FQNNGV. This CDR3 is built from 14 residues. V shed 2 bases and J 8 bases; nucleotides not matched to a gene: 6. CDR3 sequence reads: CASSLWDRGDEQFF. In DNA form, the CDR3 reads TGTGCCAGCAGCTTATGGGACAGAGGGGATGAGCAGTTCTTC. The full variable domain, its missing parts supplied by reference TRBV11-2 and TRBJ2-1, is EAGVAQSPRYKIIEKRQSVAFWCNPISGHATLYWYQQILGQGPKLLIQFQNNGVVDDSQLPKDRFSAERLKGVDSTLKIQPAKLEDSAVYLCASSLWDRGDEQFFGPGTRLTVL.

This clone has a single count. The chain recombines TRBV28 with TRBJ1-1, with D tentatively TRBD1 (5 bases). This CDR3 spans 15 amino acids. V lost 7 bases and J lost 1, with 16 bases in between. Germline V gene data show CDR1 as MDHEN and CDR2 as SYDVKM. CDR3 coding DNA: TGTGCCAGCAAGCCCCATAGAGGGGAGAACACTGAAGCTTTCTTT. It translates to CASKPHRGENTEAFF.

This chain uses TRBV6-6 with TRBJ2-3; 10 bases are a match to TRBD1. Looked up from germline, CDR1 is MNHNY and CDR2 is SVGAGI (reference sequence). Trimming took 6 bases from V and 4 from J; bases not matched to a gene: 10. The CDR3 has 16 amino acids. The CDR3 bases are TGTGCCAGCAGCGACGGAGGGACAGGGGCGGCAGATACGCAGTATTTT. This encodes CASSDGGTGAADTQYF.

This chain connects TRBV21-1 to TRBJ1-4. TRBV21-1 is given as a pseudogene. The CDR3 is 10 residues long. The CDR3 protein is CASKNEKLFF. For the CDR3, the DNA is TGTGCCAGCAAAAACGAAAAACTGTTTTTT.

Worth noting for this clone: This likely comes from a read error, as the CDR3 has no conserved phenylalanine or tryptophan at its end. The DNA is omitted, as the CDR3 cannot be located on it reliably, and the CDR3 follows TCRdb's listing. The chain couples TRBV11-2 to TRBJ2-7; TRBD2 reflects the table's D call only, with no check against the DNA. The CDR3 is 13 residues long, ends included. Looked up from germline, CDR1 is SGHAT and CDR2 is FQNNGV. Here the CDR3 reads CASSSPLGSGRAI.

V and J are TRBV29-1 and TRBJ1-3, with D hard to call. CDR1 and CDR2 from the germline V gene are SQVTM and ANQGSEA. This CDR3 comprises 16 residues. V was pared by 1 base and J by 0 bases, with 13 bases between. The CDR3 sequence is CSVEGQDGDSGNTIYF. The CDR3 DNA reads TGCAGCGTTGAAGGGCAGGACGGAGACTCTGGAAACACCATATATTTT. The whole variable domain, filled in from reference TRBV29-1 and TRBJ1-3, reads SAVISQKPSRDICQRGTSLTIQCQVDSQVTMMFWYRQQPGQSLTLIATANQGSEATYESGFVIDKFPISRPNLTFSTLTVSNMSPEDSSIYLCSVEGQDGDSGNTIYFGEGSWLTVV.

The rearrangement uses TRBV15 and TRBJ2-4, with 8 positions matching TRBD1. J was trimmed by 3 bases and V by 3 bases; bases with no gene match: 4. Germline V lookup: CDR1 LNHNV, CDR2 YYDKDF (reference sequence). This CDR3 comprises 15 residues. The CDR3 region is CATSRTTGVKNIQYF. The CDR3 DNA reads TGTGCCACCAGCAGGACGACAGGGGTCAAAAACATTCAGTACTTC.

This clone was detected only once. The chain is built from TRBV28 and TRBJ1-1; the D is unclear. The CDR3 has 15 amino acids. Trimming took 6 bases from V and 5 from J, leaving 19 bases between them. The germline gives CDR1 MDHEN, CDR2 SYDVKM. The CDR3 loop is CASSAGREGITEAFF. In DNA form, the CDR3 reads TGTGCCAGCAGCGCCGGTAGAGAGGGTATTACTGAAGCTTTCTTT.

V usage is TRBV29-1 and J usage is TRBJ2-2; D is unresolved. Trimming left V 4 bases short and J 6 bases short, with 9 bases between. The CDR3 has 12 amino acids. CDR1 is SQVTM, CDR2 ANQGSEA, per germline. Here the CDR3 reads CSVGDSPGELFF. The CDR3 bases are TGCAGCGTTGGGGATTCGCCCGGGGAGCTGTTTTTT.

The rearrangement links TRBV27 to TRBJ2-5; 8 bases fit TRBD2. This CDR3 comprises 14 residues. V lost 6 bases to trimming and J lost 5 bases; unmatched junction nucleotides: 8. Looked up from germline, CDR1 is MNHEY and CDR2 is SMNVEV (reference sequence). CDR3: CASRQRTSWETQYF. In DNA form, the CDR3 reads TGTGCCAGCAGACAAAGGACTAGCTGGGAGACCCAGTACTTC.

The chain uses TRBV6-6 and TRBJ2-7; perhaps TRBD2 as D (5 bases). This CDR3 has 14 amino acids. V shed 7 bases and J shed 2 bases, with 15 bases lying between them. Per the germline V gene, CDR1 is MNHNY and CDR2 is SVGAGI (reference sequence). CDR3 residues: CASTTGNSPYEQYF. The DNA of the CDR3 is TGTGCCAGCACCACGGGGAACAGCCCCTACGAGCAGTACTTC.

This chain links TRBV6-5 with TRBJ1-1; no definite D call. Germline CDR1 and CDR2: MNHEY and SVGAGI. The CDR3 has 15 residues. V was shortened by 0 bases and J by 7 bases, with 15 bases between the two germline ends. CDR3 residues: CASSYSAGSGYEAFF. CDR3 bases: TGTGCCAGCAGTTACTCGGCAGGTTCAGGATATGAAGCTTTCTTT.

CDR3 in DNA: TGTGCCAGCAGCCCTTTTATTTACACTGAAGCTTTCTTT. It yields the protein CASSPFIYTEAFF. The V call is TRBV6-5, the J call TRBJ1-1, with D uncertain. The germline V and J ends were trimmed by 6 bases and 3 bases, with 11 bases remaining between them. This CDR3 comprises 13 residues. Germline V lookup: CDR1 MNHEY, CDR2 SVGAGI.